This TCR beta chain was recorded in a study of shared clonotypes between healthy human individuals. The run depth of the assay was deep. The assay was immunoSEQ multiplex PCR, and TCRdb's table has in-frame clones only and misses some. The sample lists some 500,000 clones, 90% to 96% seen once, with under 0.06% in the top ten. CDR1 SEHNR and CDR2 FQNEAQ come from the germline V gene (reference sequence). The CDR3 covers 13 residues. V was cut by 6 bases and J by 7 bases, with 16 bases left in between. V gene TRBV7-9 combines with J gene TRBJ2-7; D is uncertain. The receptor comes from a woman aged 25 to 39 in good health. Sequencing was performed on naive CD4+ T cells sorted from blood. Noted subset: CD45RA+ positively selected. CDR3 protein: CASSLLNSREQYF. The CDR3 DNA reads TGTGCCAGCAGTTTGCTAAACTCTAGGGAGCAGTACTTC.